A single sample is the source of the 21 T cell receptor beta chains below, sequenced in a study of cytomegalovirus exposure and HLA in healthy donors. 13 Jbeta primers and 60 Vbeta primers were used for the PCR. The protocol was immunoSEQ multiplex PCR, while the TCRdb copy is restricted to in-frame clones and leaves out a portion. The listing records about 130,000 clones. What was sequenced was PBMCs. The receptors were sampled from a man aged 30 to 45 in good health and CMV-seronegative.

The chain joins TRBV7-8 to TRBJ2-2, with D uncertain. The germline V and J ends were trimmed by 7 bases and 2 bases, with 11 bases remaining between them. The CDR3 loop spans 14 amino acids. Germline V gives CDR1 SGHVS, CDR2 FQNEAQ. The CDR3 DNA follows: TGTGCCAGCAACGGTCCTAGAAACACCGGGGAGCTGTTTTTT. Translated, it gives CASNGPRNTGELFF.

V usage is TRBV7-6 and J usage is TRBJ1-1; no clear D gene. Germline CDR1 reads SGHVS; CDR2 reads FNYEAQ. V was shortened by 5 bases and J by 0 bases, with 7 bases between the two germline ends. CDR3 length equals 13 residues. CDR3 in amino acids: CASSLYMNTEAFF. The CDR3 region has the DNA TGTGCCAGCAGCCTATATATGAACACTGAAGCTTTCTTT.

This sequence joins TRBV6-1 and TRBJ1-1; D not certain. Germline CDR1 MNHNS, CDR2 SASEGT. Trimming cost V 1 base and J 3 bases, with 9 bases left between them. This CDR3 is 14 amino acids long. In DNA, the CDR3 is TGTGCCAGCAGTGAAGGGAGGTGGGACACTGAAGCTTTCTTT. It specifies CASSEGRWDTEAFF.

The CDR3 region is CASSLNLGAGVDEQFF. The DNA of the CDR3 is TGTGCCAGCAGCTTAAATCTGGGGGCGGGGGTTGATGAGCAGTTCTTC. The chain is built from TRBV7-3 and TRBJ2-1; perhaps TRBD2 as D (7 bases). V gave up 1 base and J gave up 8 bases, with 18 bases separating them. Germline V lookup: CDR1 SGHTA, CDR2 FQGTGA. The CDR3 contains 16 residues.

The CDR3 sequence is CSAGDVGGEAFF. DNA for the CDR3: TGCAGCGCTGGGGACGTTGGAGGGGAAGCTTTCTTT. This chain connects TRBV29-1 to TRBJ1-1; TRBD1 is a possible D gene (5 bases). The CDR3 sequence is 12 residues long. V was cut by 7 bases and J by 8 bases, with 17 bases left in between. The germline V gene encodes CDR1 SQVTM and CDR2 ANQGSEA.

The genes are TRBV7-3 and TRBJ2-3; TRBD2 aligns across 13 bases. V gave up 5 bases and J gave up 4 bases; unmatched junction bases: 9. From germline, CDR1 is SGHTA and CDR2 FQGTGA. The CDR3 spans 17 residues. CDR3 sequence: CASSELGLAGSADTQYF. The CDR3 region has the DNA TGTGCCAGCAGCGAGCTGGGACTAGCGGGATCCGCAGATACGCAGTATTTT.

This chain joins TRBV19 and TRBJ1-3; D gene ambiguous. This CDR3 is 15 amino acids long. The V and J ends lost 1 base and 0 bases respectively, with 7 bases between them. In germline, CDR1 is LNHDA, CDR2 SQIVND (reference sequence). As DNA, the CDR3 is TGTGCCAGTAGTATAGGACGGGACTCTGGAAACACCATATATTTT. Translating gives CASSIGRDSGNTIYF.

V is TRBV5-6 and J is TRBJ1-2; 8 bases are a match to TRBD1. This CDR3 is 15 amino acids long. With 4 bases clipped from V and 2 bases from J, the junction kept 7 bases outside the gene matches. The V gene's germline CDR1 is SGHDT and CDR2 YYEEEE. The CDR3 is CASSGRQGSNYGYTF. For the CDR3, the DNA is TGTGCCAGCAGCGGGAGACAGGGGTCCAACTATGGCTACACCTTC.

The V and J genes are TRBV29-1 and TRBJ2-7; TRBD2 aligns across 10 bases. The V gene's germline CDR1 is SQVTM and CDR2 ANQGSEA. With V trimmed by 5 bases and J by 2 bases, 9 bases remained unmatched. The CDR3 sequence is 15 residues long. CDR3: CSVSAGLAATYEQYF. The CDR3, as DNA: TGCAGCGTTTCAGCCGGACTAGCGGCAACCTACGAGCAGTACTTC.

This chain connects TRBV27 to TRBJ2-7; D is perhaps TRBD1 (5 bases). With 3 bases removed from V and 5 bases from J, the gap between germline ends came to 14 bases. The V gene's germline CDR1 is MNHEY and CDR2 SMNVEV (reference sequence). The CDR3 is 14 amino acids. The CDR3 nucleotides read TGTGCCAGCAGTTTTTTCTCCCAGGGCGACGAGCAGTACTTC. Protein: CASSFFSQGDEQYF.

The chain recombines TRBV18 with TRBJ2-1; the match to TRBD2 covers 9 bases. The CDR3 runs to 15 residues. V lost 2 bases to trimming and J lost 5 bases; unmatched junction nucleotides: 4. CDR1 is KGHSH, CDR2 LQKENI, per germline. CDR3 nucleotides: TGTGCCAGCTCACCAATCCCTAGCGGGGACAATGAGCAGTTCTTC. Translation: CASSPIPSGDNEQFF.

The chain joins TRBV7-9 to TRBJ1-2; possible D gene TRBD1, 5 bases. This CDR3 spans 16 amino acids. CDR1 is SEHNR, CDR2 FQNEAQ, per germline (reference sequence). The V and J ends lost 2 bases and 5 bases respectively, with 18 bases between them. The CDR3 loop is CASSLPGGRPPYGYTF. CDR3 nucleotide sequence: TGTGCCAGCAGCTTACCCGGGGGTCGGCCTCCGTATGGCTACACCTTC.

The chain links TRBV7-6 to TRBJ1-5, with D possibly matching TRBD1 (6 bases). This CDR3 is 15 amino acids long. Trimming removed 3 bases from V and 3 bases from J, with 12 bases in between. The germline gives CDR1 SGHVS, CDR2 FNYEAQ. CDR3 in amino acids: CASSLDSRTNQPQHF. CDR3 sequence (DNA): TGTGCCAGCAGCTTGGACAGTCGAACCAATCAGCCCCAGCATTTT.

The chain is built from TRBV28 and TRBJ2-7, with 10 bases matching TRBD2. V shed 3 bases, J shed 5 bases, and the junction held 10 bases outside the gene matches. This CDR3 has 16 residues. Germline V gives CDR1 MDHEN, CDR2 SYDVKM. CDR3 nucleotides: TGTGCCAGCAGTTTTGTTGGGCTAGCGGGAGCCCACGAGCAGTACTTC. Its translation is CASSFVGLAGAHEQYF.

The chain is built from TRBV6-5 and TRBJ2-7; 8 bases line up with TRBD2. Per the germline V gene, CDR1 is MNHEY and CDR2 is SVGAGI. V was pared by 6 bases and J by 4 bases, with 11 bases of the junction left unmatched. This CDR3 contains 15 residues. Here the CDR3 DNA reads TGTGCCAGCAGACCCAGGGGCGGGAGGACTTACGAGCAGTACTTC. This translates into CASRPRGGRTYEQYF.

The CDR3, as DNA: TGTGCCAGCAGTTTATCCCCGAAGGGGCTAGCGGGAGCAGATACGCAGTATTTT. Translated, it gives CASSLSPKGLAGADTQYF. V usage is TRBV27 and J usage is TRBJ2-3; 10 bases are shared with TRBD2. The CDR3 has 18 amino acids. J was trimmed by 4 bases and V by 0 bases; bases with no gene match: 10. Germline V gene sequence: CDR1 MNHEY, CDR2 SMNVEV (reference sequence).

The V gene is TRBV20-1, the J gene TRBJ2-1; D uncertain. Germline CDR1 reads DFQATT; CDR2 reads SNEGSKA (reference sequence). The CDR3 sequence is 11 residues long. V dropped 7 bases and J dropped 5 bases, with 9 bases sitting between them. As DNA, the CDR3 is TGCAGTGGCCTGCGAAACAATGAGCAGTTCTTC. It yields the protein CSGLRNNEQFF.

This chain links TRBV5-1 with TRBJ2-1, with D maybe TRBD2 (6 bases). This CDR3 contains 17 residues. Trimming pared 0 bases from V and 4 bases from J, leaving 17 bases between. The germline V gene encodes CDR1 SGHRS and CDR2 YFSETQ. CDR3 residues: CASSLARGTRGYNEQFF. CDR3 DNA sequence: TGCGCCAGCAGCTTGGCCCGCGGGACTCGGGGGTACAATGAGCAGTTCTTC.

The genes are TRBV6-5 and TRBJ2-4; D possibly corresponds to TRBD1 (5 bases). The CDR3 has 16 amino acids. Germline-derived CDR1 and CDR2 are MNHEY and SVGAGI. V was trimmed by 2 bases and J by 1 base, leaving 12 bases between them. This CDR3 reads CASSYQFSGAKNIQYF. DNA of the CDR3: TGTGCCAGCAGTTACCAATTCTCAGGGGCCAAAAACATTCAGTACTTC.

The CDR3 spells CASSEYGDLGEKLFF. DNA for the CDR3: TGTGCCAGCAGTGAATATGGCGACCTCGGGGAAAAACTGTTTTTT. The rearrangement links TRBV6-1 to TRBJ1-4; the D is unclear. The ends were cut back, 2 bases at V and 8 bases at J, with 15 bases in the middle. Germline CDR1 and CDR2: MNHNS and SASEGT. The CDR3 extends over 15 amino acids.

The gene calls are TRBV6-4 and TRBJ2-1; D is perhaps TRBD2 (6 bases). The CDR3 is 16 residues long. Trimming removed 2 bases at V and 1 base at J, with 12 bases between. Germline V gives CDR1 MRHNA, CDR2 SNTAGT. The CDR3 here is CASSDTRTKSYNEQFF. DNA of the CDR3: TGTGCCAGCAGTGACACACGGACTAAATCCTACAATGAGCAGTTCTTC.